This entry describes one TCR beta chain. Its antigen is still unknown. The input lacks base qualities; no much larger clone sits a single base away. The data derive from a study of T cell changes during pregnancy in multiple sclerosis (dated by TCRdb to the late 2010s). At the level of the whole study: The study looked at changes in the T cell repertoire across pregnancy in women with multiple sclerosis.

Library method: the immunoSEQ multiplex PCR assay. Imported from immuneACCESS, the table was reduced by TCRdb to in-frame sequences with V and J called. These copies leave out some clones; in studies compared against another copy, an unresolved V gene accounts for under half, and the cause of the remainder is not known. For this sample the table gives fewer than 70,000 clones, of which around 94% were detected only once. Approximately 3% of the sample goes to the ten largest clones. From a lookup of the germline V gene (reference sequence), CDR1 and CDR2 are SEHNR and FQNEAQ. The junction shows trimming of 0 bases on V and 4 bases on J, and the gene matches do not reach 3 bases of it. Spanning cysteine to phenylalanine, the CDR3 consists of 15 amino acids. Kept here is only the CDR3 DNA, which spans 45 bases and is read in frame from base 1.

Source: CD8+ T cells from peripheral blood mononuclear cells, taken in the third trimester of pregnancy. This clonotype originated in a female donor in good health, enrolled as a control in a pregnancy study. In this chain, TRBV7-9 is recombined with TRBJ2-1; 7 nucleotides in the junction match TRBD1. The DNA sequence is TGTGCCAGCAGCTTAGCCGGGACAGTATACAATGAGCAGTTCTTC. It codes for CASSLAGTVYNEQFF.